This TCR beta chain was profiled in a study of radiotherapy plus CTLA-4 blockade in lung cancer. TCRdb's copy holds only in-frame clones and misses some; the assay was immunoSEQ multiplex PCR. The data hold around 78,000 clones, with about four fifths observed a single time. Germline V gene lookup returns CDR1 GTSNPN and CDR2 SVGIG (reference sequence). This CDR3 has 14 residues. The junction had 5 bases not matched to a gene; V was cut back by 1 base and J by 5 bases. The sample here was peripheral blood, taken from a patient treated with radiotherapy plus ipilimumab. The chain has TRBV30 and TRBJ1-5; the match to TRBD1 covers 7 bases. This sequence originates from a human donor with non-small cell lung cancer who had a partial response to radiotherapy plus ipilimumab. Some clones in this sample may be carry-over from other donors' samples. CDR3 sequence reads: CAWSGGQAYQPQHF. CDR3 nucleotide sequence: TGTGCCTGGAGTGGAGGACAGGCTTATCAGCCCCAGCATTTT.